This passage covers 27 T cell receptor beta chains from one sample sequenced in a study of shared clonotypes between healthy human individuals. Sequencing used immunoSEQ multiplex PCR; TCRdb keeps in-frame clones, though not all of them. The sample has 2,500,000 or so clones, over 85% seen once. The sequencing input was naive CD4+ T cells sorted from blood. As to subset: CD45RA+ positively selected. Every receptor here comes from a man between 18 and 29 years old in good health.

The J gene is TRBJ2-1, the V gene TRBV9; 9 bases line up with TRBD2. Trimming cost V 0 bases and J 3 bases; bases outside gene matches: 10. The CDR3 is 18 residues long. CDR1 and CDR2 (germline): SGDLS, YYNGEE. The CDR3 sequence is CASSVEVASGRFYNEQFF. CDR3 in DNA: TGTGCCAGCAGCGTAGAGGTTGCGAGCGGGAGGTTCTACAATGAGCAGTTCTTC.

The chain combines TRBV18 with TRBJ2-2; perhaps TRBD2 as D (5 bases). Between the trimmed V and J ends, which lost 5 bases and 13 bases, there was a span of 17 bases. CDR3 length: 13 amino acids. Germline CDR1 reads KGHSH; CDR2 reads LQKENI. CDR3 nucleotides: TGTGCCAGCTCAGACGGGCCCGCCCTAGCGCTGTTTTTT. This translates into CASSDGPALALFF.

The chain is built from TRBV10-3 and TRBJ2-6, with D tentatively TRBD1 (5 bases). The V and J ends lost 5 bases and 4 bases respectively, with 12 bases between them. This CDR3 comprises 15 residues. Germline V gene data show CDR1 as ENHRY and CDR2 as SYGVKD. For the CDR3, the DNA is TGTGCCATCAGTAGGGCGGACAACGGGGCCAACGTCCTGACTTTC. Its translation is CAISRADNGANVLTF.

V is TRBV19 and J is TRBJ1-1; no definite D call. Germline V gene lookup returns CDR1 LNHDA and CDR2 SQIVND (reference sequence). CDR3 length: 16 amino acids. The V gene lost 4 bases and the J gene lost 1 base, with 16 bases spanning the gap. The CDR3 is CASSTRNGLPNTEAFF. DNA of the CDR3: TGTGCCAGTAGTACCAGGAATGGACTCCCGAACACTGAAGCTTTCTTT.

This chain links TRBV18 with TRBJ1-2, with D perhaps matching TRBD1 (6 bases). Germline CDR1 is KGHSH and CDR2 is LQKENI. The V end was cut by 2 bases, the J end by 7 bases, with 17 bases between. The length of the CDR3 is 15 residues. The CDR3: CASSPTGGTPIGYTF. In nucleotides, the CDR3 is TGTGCCAGCTCACCAACTGGGGGCACCCCTATTGGCTACACCTTC.

A remark on this clone: The sample holds other DNA sequences that translate to the same CDR3. In DNA, the CDR3 is TGTGCCAGCAGTGAAGGGGGCAGCTCCTACGAGCAGTACTTC. Its translation is CASSEGGSSYEQYF. The chain is built from TRBV2 and TRBJ2-7; the D gene is possibly TRBD1 (5 bases). The V and J ends lost 1 base and 0 bases respectively, with 7 bases between them. Germline CDR1 SNHLY, CDR2 FYNNEI. The CDR3 is 14 amino acids.

V is TRBV7-2 and J is TRBJ1-5, with 8 bases matching TRBD1. Per the germline V gene, CDR1 is SGHTA and CDR2 is FQGNSA. J lost 7 bases, V lost 0 bases, and 5 bases had no gene match. This CDR3 is 15 amino acids long. This CDR3 is CASSLAAQGAQPQHF. CDR3 nucleotides: TGTGCCAGCAGCTTAGCAGCCCAGGGGGCCCAGCCCCAGCATTTT.

The chain carries TRBV28 and TRBJ2-3; 8 bases align to TRBD1. J gave up 6 bases and V 7 bases, and 6 bases lay outside the gene matches. The CDR3 is made up of 13 amino acids. Germline V CDR1 and CDR2: MDHEN, SYDVKM. CDR3 DNA sequence: TGTGCCAGCATCTCAGGGGACAGGGATACGCAGTATTTT. Protein: CASISGDRDTQYF.

This chain uses TRBV18 with TRBJ1-4; D not resolved. CDR1 and CDR2 from the germline V gene are KGHSH and LQKENI. The CDR3 totals 13 residues. The V gene lost 3 bases and the J gene lost 7 bases, with 9 bases spanning the gap. The CDR3 region has the DNA TGTGCCAGCTCACCGTTAGACGCTGAAAAACTGTTTTTT. Translated, it gives CASSPLDAEKLFF. Filled out from reference TRBV18 and TRBJ1-4, the complete variable domain reads NAGVMQNPRHLVRRRGQEARLRCSPMKGHSHVYWYRQLPEEGLKFMVYLQKENIIDESGMPKERFSAEFPKEGPSILRIQQVVRGDSAAYFCASSPLDAEKLFFGSGTQLSVL.

This chain joins TRBV5-6 and TRBJ1-2; TRBD1 might be the D (5 bases). Germline V gene lookup returns CDR1 SGHDT and CDR2 YYEEEE. V lost 0 bases, J lost 6 bases, and 12 bases lay in between. The CDR3 is 14 amino acids. CDR3 amino acids: CASSLVQGRDGYTF. The CDR3 DNA sequence: TGTGCCAGCAGCTTGGTTCAGGGACGGGATGGCTACACCTTC.

This rearrangement joins TRBV30 to TRBJ2-7, with TRBD1 matching 10 bases. The CDR3 length is 22 residues. V was clipped by 1 base and J by 1 base; unmatched bases: 25. Germline CDR1 GTSNPN, CDR2 SVGIG (reference sequence). The CDR3 nucleotides read TGTGCCTGGAGTGCCCTCGAAAGCCGGGACAGGGGTCACGGAAGAATATCCTACGAGCAGTACTTC. Its protein product is CAWSALESRDRGHGRISYEQYF. Full variable domain (rest looked up from reference TRBV30 and TRBJ2-7): SQTIHQWPATLVQPVGSPLSLECTVEGTSNPNLYWYRQAAGRGLQLLFYSVGIGQISSEVPQNLSASRPQDRQFILSSKKLLLSDSGFYLCAWSALESRDRGHGRISYEQYFGPGTRLTVT.

The rearrangement joins TRBV4-3 to TRBJ1-2; the D is unclear. Per the germline V gene, CDR1 is LGHNA and CDR2 is YSLEER. The V end lost 1 base, the J end lost 8 bases, and 17 bases lay between the germline ends. This CDR3 is 15 amino acids long. The CDR3 region is CASSQGTSGLMGYTF. The CDR3 DNA reads as TGCGCCAGCAGCCAAGGGACCTCAGGTCTCATGGGCTACACCTTC.

V gene TRBV10-3 combines with J gene TRBJ1-4, with D possibly being TRBD1 (5 bases). Trimming shortened V by 5 bases and J by 8 bases, and 15 bases separated the two germline ends. Germline values: CDR1 ENHRY, CDR2 SYGVKD. The CDR3 has 14 amino acids. CDR3: CAISSGPDTEKLFF. CDR3 nucleotides: TGTGCCATCAGTTCAGGACCGGACACAGAAAAACTGTTTTTT.

This chain uses TRBV7-3 with TRBJ2-6; the D is unclear. Trimming took 5 bases from V and 6 from J, leaving 11 bases between them. The CDR3 totals 14 residues. CDR1 is SGHTA, CDR2 FQGTGA, per germline. This CDR3 is CASSTQDAANVLTF. In DNA, the CDR3 is TGTGCCAGCAGCACGCAGGATGCGGCCAACGTCCTGACTTTC.

In this sample, this clone turned up a few times. This specimen includes other DNA sequences encoding the same CDR3. The V and J genes are TRBV6-1 and TRBJ1-5, with D unresolved. Per germline, CDR1 MNHNS and CDR2 SASEGT. There are 12 residues in the CDR3. Deletions cut 3 bases from V and 5 bases from J, with 5 bases between. CDR3 sequence: CASSDFDQPQHF. In DNA form, the CDR3 reads TGTGCCAGCAGTGACTTCGATCAGCCCCAGCATTTT.

The V gene is TRBV7-9, the J gene TRBJ2-7; TRBD2 aligns across 14 bases. This CDR3 has 15 residues. The V and J ends lost 7 bases and 7 bases, in that order; junction bases with no gene match: 9. In germline, CDR1 is SEHNR, CDR2 FQNEAQ (reference sequence). CDR3 protein: CASKRLAGGMGEQYF. CDR3 nucleotide sequence: TGTGCCAGCAAGCGACTAGCGGGAGGGATGGGTGAGCAGTACTTC.

The chain couples TRBV19 to TRBJ1-2, with a weak D call TRBD1 (5 bases). Trimming cost V 5 bases and J 8 bases, with 15 bases left between them. CDR1 LNHDA and CDR2 SQIVND come from the germline V gene (reference sequence). The CDR3 sequence is 13 residues long. DNA of the CDR3: TGTGCCAGTAGTCGGGACTCACCGAGAGGCTACACCTTC. Protein: CASSRDSPRGYTF.

The J gene is TRBJ2-7, the V gene TRBV30; no clear D. Germline values: CDR1 GTSNPN, CDR2 SVGIG (reference sequence). The CDR3 sequence is 13 residues long. The germline V and J ends were trimmed by 2 bases and 3 bases, with 11 bases remaining between them. The CDR3 DNA is TGTGCCTGGAGTTCGACACCCCTCTACGAGCAGTACTTC. Protein sequence: CAWSSTPLYEQYF.

The gene calls are TRBV18 and TRBJ2-7, with 8 nucleotides matching TRBD2. The germline gives CDR1 KGHSH, CDR2 LQKENI. The junction had 8 bases not matched to a gene; V was cut back by 7 bases and J by 0 bases. The CDR3 contains 15 residues. The CDR3 nucleotides are TGTGCCAGCTTCAATCCGGGAGGGCCCTCCTACGAGCAGTACTTC. This codes for CASFNPGGPSYEQYF.

The chain joins TRBV11-2 to TRBJ1-4; weak D call: TRBD1 (6 bases). The CDR3 covers 15 residues. The ends were cut back, 0 bases at V and 7 bases at J, with 12 bases in the middle. Germline CDR1 is SGHAT and CDR2 is FQNNGV. This chain's CDR3 is CASSLDRGRGEKLFF. In DNA form, the CDR3 reads TGTGCCAGCAGCTTAGACAGGGGTCGCGGTGAAAAACTGTTTTTT.

This rearrangement joins TRBV12-5 to TRBJ2-7; tentative D call: TRBD1 (6 bases). Germline CDR1 and CDR2: LGHNT and FRNRAP. CDR3 length: 13 amino acids. V was pared by 4 bases and J by 3 bases, with 10 bases between. The DNA of the CDR3 is TGTGCTAGTGGTTCGCGACAGGACTACGAGCAGTACTTC. This gives the protein CASGSRQDYEQYF. The whole variable domain, filled in from reference TRBV12-5 and TRBJ2-7, reads DARVTQTPRHKVTEMGQEVTMRCQPILGHNTVFWYRQTMMQGLELLAYFRNRAPLDDSGMPKDRFSAEMPDATLATLKIQPSEPRDSAVYFCASGSRQDYEQYFGPGTRLTVT.

This sequence joins TRBV6-5 and TRBJ2-1; D is perhaps TRBD1 or TRBD2 (5 bases each). The germline V gene encodes CDR1 MNHEY and CDR2 SVGAGI. V shed 7 bases and J shed 2 bases, with 15 bases lying between them. There are 15 residues in the CDR3. The CDR3, as DNA: TGTGCCAGCACTCCTCCGGGGACCGCCTACAATGAGCAGTTCTTC. This codes for CASTPPGTAYNEQFF.

This sequence joins TRBV7-8 and TRBJ1-4, with TRBD1 as a possible D gene (5 bases). The V end was cut by 5 bases, the J end by 0 bases, with 16 bases between. Germline V gene data show CDR1 as SGHVS and CDR2 as FQNEAQ. The length of the CDR3 is 17 residues. The CDR3 nucleotides are TGTGCCAGCAGCCTGCGACGGGGGGTTGCAACTAATGAAAAACTGTTTTTT. It translates to CASSLRRGVATNEKLFF.

This chain connects TRBV18 to TRBJ1-1, with D uncertain. The CDR3 runs to 16 residues. V was clipped by 5 bases and J by 0 bases, with 16 bases between them. Germline CDR1 is KGHSH and CDR2 is LQKENI. The CDR3 reads CASSSRSAVMNTEAFF. For the CDR3, the DNA is TGTGCCAGCTCATCTAGAAGCGCAGTTATGAACACTGAAGCTTTCTTT.

The J gene is TRBJ1-3, the V gene TRBV29-1, with D perhaps TRBD1 (5 bases). Trimming pared 6 bases from V and 0 bases from J, leaving 15 bases between. This CDR3 has 15 residues. CDR1 SQVTM and CDR2 ANQGSEA come from the germline V gene. The DNA of the CDR3 is TGCAGCGTATCCGCCGACAGCCGCTCTGGAAACACCATATATTTT. The encoded protein is CSVSADSRSGNTIYF.

This clone was seen once. The sample contains more than one DNA sequence encoding this CDR3. The rearrangement links TRBV7-2 to TRBJ2-7, with TRBD1 identical over 9 bases. Germline CDR1 and CDR2: SGHTA and FQGNSA. With 4 bases clipped from V and 3 bases from J, the junction kept 4 bases outside the gene matches. The CDR3 is made up of 14 amino acids. CDR3 bases: TGTGCCAGCAGCTCGACAGGGGGGAGCTACGAGCAGTACTTC. Its translation: CASSSTGGSYEQYF.

V usage is TRBV7-2 and J usage is TRBJ2-7; TRBD1 might be the D (5 bases). The CDR3 has 14 residues. Trimming removed 5 bases from V and 0 bases from J, with 11 bases in between. Germline CDR1 and CDR2: SGHTA and FQGNSA. The CDR3 DNA follows: TGTGCCAGCAGCATTTACGACAGCTCCTACGAGCAGTACTTC. Protein: CASSIYDSSYEQYF.